This TCR beta chain was identified in a study of cytomegalovirus exposure and HLA in healthy donors. Study-level findings and limits: Earlier analysis looked at TCR beta V segments, and most were productive about 87% or about 30% of the time.

J was trimmed by 3 bases and V by 4 bases; bases with no gene match: 4. Germline CDR1 and CDR2: MRHNA and SNTAGT. The CDR3 runs 16 residues. The PCR contained 60 Vbeta and 13 Jbeta primers. Some clones are missing from TCRdb's copy, which holds only in-frame ones; the method was immunoSEQ multiplex PCR. This table lists some 110,000 clones. A note on this clone: The antigen remains undetermined.

The chain links TRBV6-4 to TRBJ2-3; TRBD2 aligns across 13 bases. The source is a man aged 25 to 45 in good health and CMV-seronegative. The sample was PBMCs. CDR3 sequence: CASSGTSGGDTDTQYF. The CDR3, as DNA: TGTGCCAGCAGTGGAACTAGCGGGGGGGATACAGATACGCAGTATTTT.